These 13 T cell receptor beta chains came from one sample sequenced in a study of T cells after posttransplantation cyclophosphamide. Using immunoSEQ multiplex PCR, the repertoire was profiled, and TCRdb retains in-frame clones only, with some absent. Captured here are tens of thousands of clones, none seen once; the top ten comprise less than 2%. Busulfan-fludarabine conditioning, marrow transplant, and cyclophosphamide on days +3 and +4 were administered. The material was PBMCs, obtained after allogeneic stem cell transplant with posttransplant cyclophosphamide. Every receptor here comes from a male patient younger than 30 who received an allogeneic stem cell transplant from a related donor, was CMV-positive, and had no GVHD. Part of the T cell pool may stem from the graft donor.

This clone was seen repeatedly, ten times or more. The J gene is TRBJ1-4, the V gene TRBV29-1; a weak D match, TRBD1 (6 bases). The germline V gene has CDR1 SQVTM and CDR2 ANQGSEA. V was trimmed by 6 bases and J by 4 bases, leaving 12 bases between them. CDR3 size: 13 residues. Written as DNA, the CDR3 is TGCAGCGTCCGGGACACCTATAATGAAAAACTGTTTTTT. It codes for CSVRDTYNEKLFF.

This clone appeared many times. This rearrangement joins TRBV10-2 to TRBJ1-4, with 8 bases fitting TRBD1. CDR3 length: 16 residues. V dropped 6 bases and J dropped 7; count of bases not matched to a gene: 13. Germline values: CDR1 WSHSY, CDR2 SAAADI. In nucleotides, the CDR3 is TGCGCCAGCAGAGAATTCCAGGGGGCCTGGAGTGAAAAACTGTTTTTT. As protein: CASREFQGAWSEKLFF.

This clone was recorded many times. The chain is built from TRBV19 and TRBJ2-7; 8 bases fit TRBD2. CDR3 length: 13 residues. Germline values: CDR1 LNHDA, CDR2 SQIVND (reference sequence). V lost 3 bases and J lost 2; bases outside the gene matches: 0. The CDR3 sequence is CASSMGLAYEQYF. The CDR3 DNA reads TGTGCCAGTAGTATGGGACTAGCCTACGAGCAGTACTTC.

This clone was seen many times. The V gene is TRBV29-1, the J gene TRBJ2-4; tentative D call: TRBD2 (6 bases). Germline V lookup: CDR1 SQVTM, CDR2 ANQGSEA. This CDR3 is 13 amino acids long. Trimming took off 6 bases at V and 7 bases at J, with 16 bases between the two ends. The CDR3 nucleotides are TGCAGCGTCTCACGGGGGAAAGCTAACATTCAGTACTTC. Translating it yields CSVSRGKANIQYF.

At least ten counts were recorded for this clone. The CDR3 loop is CASSLGGLFYEQYF. The CDR3 bases are TGCGCCAGCAGCTTGGGGGGACTATTCTACGAGCAGTACTTC. The genes are TRBV5-1 and TRBJ2-7, with 7 positions matching TRBD2. Germline values: CDR1 SGHRS, CDR2 YFSETQ. The CDR3 covers 14 residues. Germline trimming cut 0 bases from V and 3 bases from J; bases unmatched to any gene: 3. Based on the CDR3 plus reference TRBV5-1 and TRBJ2-7, the full variable domain is KAGVTQTPRYLIKTRGQQVTLSCSPISGHRSVSWYQQTPGQGLQFLFEYFSETQRNKGNFPGRFSGRQFSNSRSEMNVSTLELGDSALYLCASSLGGLFYEQYFGPGTRLTVT.

This clone was recorded many times. The J gene is TRBJ2-7, the V gene TRBV4-1, with 7 positions matching TRBD1. Unmatched junction bases numbered 16, after V lost 3 bases and J lost 5 bases. The length of the CDR3 is 17 residues. Germline values: CDR1 MGHRA, CDR2 YSYEKL. CDR3 residues: CASSQSIPLTGFHEQYF. CDR3 coding DNA: TGCGCCAGCAGCCAGTCGATCCCATTGACAGGGTTCCACGAGCAGTACTTC.

In this sample, this clone turned up many times. The chain combines TRBV29-1 with TRBJ2-1, with TRBD1 matching over 11 bases. The germline CDR1 and CDR2 sequences are SQVTM and ANQGSEA. The CDR3 runs to 16 residues. Trimming at V came to 1 base and at J to 6 bases, leaving 8 bases not matched to a gene. The CDR3 protein is CSVEGLRDRGFNEQFF. CDR3 nucleotides: TGCAGCGTTGAAGGCCTCCGGGACAGGGGGTTCAATGAGCAGTTCTTC.

This clone was seen ten or more times. The chain has TRBV28 and TRBJ2-2, with 7 positions matching TRBD1. Trimming removed 6 bases from V and 6 bases from J; junction bases left unmatched: 7. Germline assignment: CDR1 MDHEN and CDR2 SYDVKM. CDR3 length: 14 amino acids. The CDR3: CASSQGTAAGELFF. CDR3 DNA sequence: TGTGCCAGCAGCCAAGGGACAGCGGCCGGGGAGCTGTTTTTT.

This clone was counted at least ten times. The CDR3 DNA is TGTGCCAGCAGCGTTGGACAGTCCTCTGGAAACACCATATATTTT. Amino acid sequence: CASSVGQSSGNTIYF. V usage is TRBV9 and J usage is TRBJ1-3, with D possibly TRBD1 on 6 matching bases. The V gene's germline CDR1 is SGDLS and CDR2 YYNGEE. The CDR3 sequence is 15 residues long. The germline V and J ends were trimmed by 2 bases and 0 bases, with 9 bases remaining between them.

This clone has at least ten counts. The chain uses TRBV29-1 and TRBJ1-1; D not certain. The CDR3 has 12 amino acids. Germline CDR1 SQVTM, CDR2 ANQGSEA. The ends were cut back, 6 bases at V and 5 bases at J, with 13 bases in the middle. For the CDR3, the DNA is TGCAGCGTCCGGTGGGAGATGACTGAAGCTTTCTTT. Its protein is CSVRWEMTEAFF.

In its sample, this clone was seen many times. CDR3 DNA sequence: TGCGCCAGCAGCAATCTCAGGGGGCCACGGGATAATGAAAAACTGTTTTTT. This sequence encodes CASSNLRGPRDNEKLFF. V and J are TRBV5-1 and TRBJ1-4; 8 nucleotides agree with TRBD1. Per germline, CDR1 SGHRS and CDR2 YFSETQ. The CDR3 loop spans 17 amino acids. V lost 4 bases, J lost 4 bases, and 12 bases stayed unmatched.

This clone was seen repeatedly, ten times or more. The V gene is TRBV6-6, the J gene TRBJ1-1; the D gene is possibly TRBD1 (5 bases). The CDR3 length is 16 residues. V lost 0 bases and J lost 3, with 14 bases in between. Per the germline V gene, CDR1 is MNHNY and CDR2 is SVGAGI (reference sequence). The CDR3 nucleotides read TGTGCCAGCAGTTACTCGACCGACAGACCCTACACTGAAGCTTTCTTT. Translating it yields CASSYSTDRPYTEAFF.

This clone has ten or more counts. The J gene is TRBJ2-1, the V gene TRBV9, with D tentatively TRBD2 (5 bases). CDR1 is SGDLS, CDR2 YYNGEE, per germline. The CDR3 contains 14 residues. V lost 4 bases to trimming and J lost 8 bases, with 16 bases between them. CDR3 in amino acids: CASSPSPSLDEQFF. Written as DNA, the CDR3 is TGTGCCAGCAGCCCTAGCCCCAGTCTCGATGAGCAGTTCTTC. Full variable domain (missing parts from reference TRBV9 and TRBJ2-1): DSGVTQTPKHLITATGQRVTLRCSPRSGDLSVYWYQQSLDQGLQFLIQYYNGEERAKGNILERFSAQQFPDLHSELNLSSLELGDSALYFCASSPSPSLDEQFFGPGTRLTVL.